A selection of T cell receptor beta chains follows, all from one sample in a study of T-cell reconstitution after alpha-beta-depleted transplantation in children. Via MiXCR, TCRdb re-called the PCR reads, giving one row per CDR3 protein. Here the sample spans about half a million distinct CDR3 sequences, approximately 13% being singletons. Sequencing was performed on PBMCs from the stem cell graft donor, taken from the stem cell graft. The receptors stem from a human donor who donated a stem cell graft to a child with combined immunodeficiency. CDR3s include the opening cysteine and the closing phenylalanine or tryptophan. D genes are given only for firm matches. Where a row states a size, it is once, few, many or the class of an expanded clone; other rows omit it.

CDR3nt	CDR3aa	abundance	j_gene	d_gene	v_gene
TGTGCCAGCAGCCAATCCACCAATCAGCCCCAGCATTTT	CASSQSTNQPQHF	few	TRBJ1-5	NA	TRBV7-8
TGTGCCAGCAGCCAAGACTTCTCAACTAATGAAAAACTGTTTTTT	CASSQDFSTNEKLFF	few	TRBJ1-4	NA	TRBV3-1
TGTGCCAGCAGGCCGTGGGCAGGGCCTGACATGCCCTACGAGCAGTACTTC	CASRPWAGPDMPYEQYF	NA	TRBJ2-7	NA	TRBV27
TGTGCCAGCAGTCCCCGGGGCGGGGGGGCTAAAAATGAGCAGTTCTTC	CASSPRGGGAKNEQFF	NA	TRBJ2-1	TRBD2	TRBV7-9
TGCGCCAGCAGCCAGGGACTAGCCGGATACCAAGAGACCCAGTACTTC	CASSQGLAGYQETQYF	many	TRBJ2-5	TRBD2	TRBV4-3
TGTGCCAGCAGCTTAACGAGGCAGGGAACCACTGAAGCTTTCTTT	CASSLTRQGTTEAFF	few	TRBJ1-1	NA	TRBV7-3
TGTGCCAGCAGCCCAGTGTCAGGAGCAACTAATGAAAAACTGTTTTTT	CASSPVSGATNEKLFF	few	TRBJ1-4	NA	TRBV12-3/TRBV12-4
TGTGCCAGCAGTTTTGTGGCTGGCTACACCTTC	CASSFVAGYTF	few	TRBJ1-2	NA	TRBV28
TGTGCCAGCAGCCAAGAAGGCGCAAACAGGGTTCACTATGGCTACACCTTC	CASSQEGANRVHYGYTF	NA	TRBJ1-2	NA	TRBV3-1
TGCGCCAGCAGCTTCACTAGCGGAGAACAAGAGACCCAGTACTTC	CASSFTSGEQETQYF	few	TRBJ2-5	TRBD2	TRBV5-1
TGTGCCAGCAGCTTAGGGGCTTCACCAACATATGAGCAGTTCTTC	CASSLGASPTYEQFF	NA	TRBJ2-1	NA	TRBV5-6
TGTGCCAGCAGCGCCAGGGACACAACCTACGAGCAGTACTTC	CASSARDTTYEQYF	many	TRBJ2-7	NA	TRBV11-1
TGTGCCAGCAGTCCCACGACAGGGAAAAACGAGCAGTACTTC	CASSPTTGKNEQYF	NA	TRBJ2-7	TRBD1	TRBV2
TGCAGTGCTGATCGACAGGGGGCGAGGACTGAAGCTTTCTTT	CSADRQGARTEAFF	few	TRBJ1-1	TRBD1	TRBV20-1
TGCAGCGTTGAAGATCGCCTGCCGGAGCAGTTCTTC	CSVEDRLPEQFF	many	TRBJ2-1	NA	TRBV29-1
TGCAGTGCGCATCACAGGGGAGCCAAAAACATTCAGTACTTC	CSAHHRGAKNIQYF	many	TRBJ2-4	TRBD1	TRBV20-1
TGTGCCAGCCAAACGGACAGTTCGTGGATCTACGAGCAGTACTTC	CASQTDSSWIYEQYF	NA	TRBJ2-7	NA	TRBV7-8
TGTGCCAGCAGCGTAGGGGCGGGGGCCACGTCTGGGGCCAACGTCCTGACTTTC	CASSVGAGATSGANVLTF	NA	TRBJ2-6	NA	TRBV9
TGTGCCAGCAGAATTACTAGTAAAAGCACAGATACGCAGTATTTT	CASRITSKSTDTQYF	NA	TRBJ2-3	NA	TRBV12-3/TRBV12-4
TGTGCCAGCAGCCAAGGCCGAGCGGACTCCTACGAGCAGTACTTC	CASSQGRADSYEQYF	few	TRBJ2-7	NA	TRBV4-2
TGTGCCAGCAGTTCCAGGACAGGAGATGGCTACACCTTC	CASSSRTGDGYTF	NA	TRBJ1-2	TRBD1	TRBV12-3/TRBV12-4
TGTGCCAGCAGACTCCGGGACAGGGGGTGGCACGAGCAGTACTTC	CASRLRDRGWHEQYF	many	TRBJ2-7	TRBD1	TRBV27
TGTGCCAGCAGCCCCGGGACTAGCGGGGATCCCTACGAGCAGTACTTC	CASSPGTSGDPYEQYF	NA	TRBJ2-7	TRBD2	TRBV7-2
TGTGCCAGCCCAACCGAGCAGTACTTC	CASPTEQYF	NA	TRBJ2-7	NA	TRBV3-1
TGTGCCAGCAGTCCTACAGGAATAAACACCGGGGAGCTGTTTTTT	CASSPTGINTGELFF	NA	TRBJ2-2	NA	TRBV12-3/TRBV12-4
TGTGCCAGCAACGGAGGGACAGCCCTCACCGGGGAGCTGTTTTTT	CASNGGTALTGELFF	NA	TRBJ2-2	NA	TRBV7-9
TGTGCCAGCAGCCCATACGAAAGCTCCTACGAGCAGTACTTC	CASSPYESSYEQYF	many	TRBJ2-7	NA	TRBV4-2
TGTGCCAGCAGTTACTCGGAAAAAGAGACCCAGTACTTC	CASSYSEKETQYF	many	TRBJ2-5	NA	TRBV6-2/TRBV6-3
TGTGCCAGCAGGACTAAGACAGGGCCGAGGTACGAGCAGTACTTC	CASRTKTGPRYEQYF	NA	TRBJ2-7	TRBD1	TRBV6-2/TRBV6-3
TGTGCCAGCAGCTTAAGGGTTACTAGCACAGATACGCAGTATTTT	CASSLRVTSTDTQYF	NA	TRBJ2-3	NA	TRBV5-5
TGTGCCAGCAGCTGGGACAGGGGCACCTCGGGTACGCAGTATTTT	CASSWDRGTSGTQYF	few	TRBJ2-3	TRBD1	TRBV5-6
TGTGCCAGCAGCTCACAGACAGGGCGAAGCTATGGCTACACCTTC	CASSSQTGRSYGYTF	few	TRBJ1-2	TRBD1	TRBV11-2
TGTGCCAGCAGTTTATCCGGCAGAGCGAACACTGAAGCTTTCTTT	CASSLSGRANTEAFF	many	TRBJ1-1	NA	TRBV28
TGTGCCAGCAGTGCATCTAGTCCAAACACCGGGGAGCTGTTTTTT	CASSASSPNTGELFF	few	TRBJ2-2	NA	TRBV6-4
TGTGCCAGCAGTCCGGGACCCTATGGGAGGTGGGAGCAGTACTTC	CASSPGPYGRWEQYF	NA	TRBJ2-7	NA	TRBV12-3/TRBV12-4
TGTGCCAGCAGTTTTAGGGCAGCTGAGCAGTACTTC	CASSFRAAEQYF	few	TRBJ2-7	NA	TRBV12-3/TRBV12-4
TGTGCCAGCAGCTTTAAACCACGGGAAGGACTAATAAGCTACGAGCAGTACTTC	CASSFKPREGLISYEQYF	NA	TRBJ2-7	NA	TRBV11-1
TGTGCCAGCAGCTTACCGGGACAGGGGAGGGCAGAGACCCAGTACTTC	CASSLPGQGRAETQYF	NA	TRBJ2-5	TRBD1	TRBV11-2
TGTGCCATCAGTGAAGGACAGGGTGTGGACGAGCAGTACTTC	CAISEGQGVDEQYF	NA	TRBJ2-7	TRBD1	TRBV10-3
TGTGCCAGCAGCGGCCTAGCGGGGCGCTACAATGAGCAGTTCTTC	CASSGLAGRYNEQFF	few	TRBJ2-1	TRBD2	TRBV7-8
TGTGCCAGCAGTTTAATCACTCCAAGGGATTACAATGAGCAGTTCTTC	CASSLITPRDYNEQFF	NA	TRBJ2-1	NA	TRBV12-3/TRBV12-4
TGTGCCAGCAGCTTAGGAATCGCGACAGACAATCCCTACGAGCAGTACTTC	CASSLGIATDNPYEQYF	NA	TRBJ2-7	NA	TRBV7-2
TGTGCCAGCACCCGCATCCTATCGACAGGGTTCGGGGAGCTGTTTTTT	CASTRILSTGFGELFF	many	TRBJ2-2	TRBD1	TRBV12-3/TRBV12-4
TGTGCCAGCAGCCGGGACAGGGGGTTGCGCGTCCGCGATACGCAGTATTTT	CASSRDRGLRVRDTQYF	few	TRBJ2-3	TRBD1	TRBV12-3/TRBV12-4
TGTGCCAGCGGAACGGGGTATAGCAATCAGCCCCAGCATTTT	CASGTGYSNQPQHF	few	TRBJ1-5	NA	TRBV12-3/TRBV12-4
TGTGCCAGCAGTGAACGGACTAGCGGGAGTTCCGAGCAGTACTTC	CASSERTSGSSEQYF	few	TRBJ2-7	TRBD2	TRBV6-1
TGTGCCAGCAGTGACCCCGGAACTGGGGGCGAAGAGACCCAGTACTTC	CASSDPGTGGEETQYF	few	TRBJ2-5	NA	TRBV25-1
TGTGCCAGCAGCTTAGCAGTACAGGGAGAGGGCTACACCTTC	CASSLAVQGEGYTF	once	TRBJ1-2	NA	TRBV7-8
TGTGCCACCAGGCGACTGTTTTTAGATACGCAGTATTTT	CATRRLFLDTQYF	few	TRBJ2-3	NA	TRBV15
TGTGCCATCAGTGAGTCAGGGACTAGCGGGGCCACGGAGCAGTACTTC	CAISESGTSGATEQYF	many	TRBJ2-7	TRBD2	TRBV10-3
TGCGCCAGCAGCTTGGATCCTCCCCTTCAGGGCCACGAGCAGTACTTC	CASSLDPPLQGHEQYF	many	TRBJ2-7	NA	TRBV5-1
TGTGCCAGCAGTCGGACAGGATACACCGGGGAGCTGTTTTTT	CASSRTGYTGELFF	few	TRBJ2-2	TRBD1	TRBV12-3/TRBV12-4
TGTGCCTGGAGTGGGGCAGGCACAGATACGCAGTATTTT	CAWSGAGTDTQYF	NA	TRBJ2-3	NA	TRBV30